The 7 T cell receptor beta chains in this list originate from one sample, sequenced in a study of shared clonotypes between healthy human individuals. Method: immunoSEQ multiplex PCR; TCRdb's copy keeps in-frame clones and lacks some. The sample comprises 2 million to 2.5 million clones, 90% to 97% of which are singletons, and 0.13% rests with the top ten. Sequenced sample: naive CD4+ T cells sorted from blood. As to subset: CD45RA+ positively selected. The receptors come from a man aged 18 to 29 in good health.

CDR3 DNA: TGTGCCAGTAGGATGGGGGTTAGTTCACCCCTCCACTTT. Its protein is CASRMGVSSPLHF. This chain joins TRBV19 and TRBJ1-6, with D possibly TRBD1 on 5 matching bases. CDR1 LNHDA and CDR2 SQIVND come from the germline V gene (reference sequence). Trimming stripped 6 bases from V and 9 bases from J, with 12 bases between. This CDR3 spans 13 amino acids. Looking up the rest from reference TRBV19 and TRBJ1-6 gives the full variable domain: DGGITQSPKYLFRKEGQNVTLSCEQNLNHDAMYWYRQDPGQGLRLIYYSQIVNDFQKGDIAEGYSVSREKKESFPLTVTSAQKNPTAFYLCASRMGVSSPLHFGNGTRLTVT.

This clone has only one observation. V usage is TRBV12-5 and J usage is TRBJ2-7; TRBD1 matches at 7 bases. V shed 0 bases, J shed 2 bases, and the junction held 10 bases outside the gene matches. The CDR3 is 17 residues long. Germline loops: CDR1 LGHNT, CDR2 FRNRAP. The CDR3 nucleotides are TGTGCTAGTGGTTTGGTAGGTGCCCGGGACAGTCCCTACGAGCAGTACTTC. This gives the protein CASGLVGARDSPYEQYF.

The rearrangement joins TRBV30 to TRBJ1-6; D ambiguous. In germline, CDR1 is GTSNPN, CDR2 SVGIG (reference sequence). This CDR3 contains 16 residues. With 3 bases removed from V and 3 bases from J, the gap between germline ends came to 15 bases. The CDR3 sequence: CAWRLGKGLYNSPLHF. CDR3 coding DNA: TGTGCCTGGAGGCTCGGGAAGGGCCTCTATAATTCACCCCTCCACTTT.

A single count supports this clone. The same CDR3 is also encoded by other DNA sequences in this sample. The chain has TRBV7-9 and TRBJ1-5, with D uncertain. Germline assignment: CDR1 SEHNR and CDR2 FQNEAQ (reference sequence). The CDR3 length is 12 residues. V was shortened by 1 base and J by 6 bases, with 4 bases between the two germline ends. CDR3: CASSLETQPQHF. The CDR3 coding sequence is TGTGCCAGCAGCTTAGAGACTCAGCCCCAGCATTTT.

This clone was observed once. The V and J genes are TRBV7-6 and TRBJ2-3; possible D gene TRBD1, 6 bases. V lost 1 base and J lost 0, with 11 bases in between. CDR1 is SGHVS, CDR2 FNYEAQ, per germline. The CDR3 length is 16 residues. The CDR3 protein is CASSLGGQRSTDTQYF. CDR3 in DNA: TGTGCCAGCAGCTTAGGGGGGCAGCGGAGCACAGATACGCAGTATTTT.

The rearrangement joins TRBV19 to TRBJ1-5, with 10 bases that match TRBD1. The CDR3 consists of 17 residues. J was trimmed by 2 bases and V by 11 bases; bases with no gene match: 15. Looked up from germline, CDR1 is LNHDA and CDR2 is SQIVND (reference sequence). In nucleotides, the CDR3 is TGTGCCCACGAAGAGGACAGGGGGGAGTTGGGCAATCAGCCCCAGCATTTT. It is translated as CAHEEDRGELGNQPQHF.

V and J are TRBV2 and TRBJ2-1; D may be TRBD2 (6 bases). Germline V gene lookup returns CDR1 SNHLY and CDR2 FYNNEI. V shed 10 bases and J shed 0 bases, with 16 bases lying between them. The length of the CDR3 is 15 residues. The CDR3 here is CAMREAGSSYNEQFF. CDR3 bases: TGTGCCATGAGGGAGGCGGGGAGCTCCTACAATGAGCAGTTCTTC.